This TCR beta chain derives from a study of shared clonotypes between healthy human individuals. All of the donors resided in Nashville, Tennessee, and each was a Caucasian adult. This CDR3 comprises 16 residues. Germline CDR1 reads MDHEN; CDR2 reads SYDVKM. The ends were cut back, 3 bases at V and 4 bases at J, with 19 bases in the middle. Method: immunoSEQ multiplex PCR; TCRdb's copy keeps in-frame clones and lacks some. The repertoire holds some 700,000 clones, roughly 88% seen once, with less than 40% in the top ten. Material for sequencing was memory CD8+ T cells from PBMCs. Subset denoted: CD45RO+ cells pooled with CCR7-negative TemRA cells. This sequence originates from a man between 18 and 29 years old in good health. Some clones in this sample may be carry-over from other donors' samples. The chain uses TRBV28 and TRBJ2-7, with D perhaps being TRBD1 or TRBD2 (6 bases each). The CDR3 sequence: CASSLAGRGGTYEQYF. DNA of the CDR3: TGTGCCAGCAGTTTGGCCGGGAGAGGGGGGACTTACGAGCAGTACTTC.